These T cell receptor beta chains were read from a single sample in a study of blood T cell repertoires in COVID-19. Assay used: immunoSEQ multiplex PCR; TCRdb lists only in-frame clones, some missing. This table holds under 150,000 clones, roughly 91% found once. Sequenced input: peripheral blood. Receptor source: a man aged 45-65 years with active or convalescent COVID-19. Both conserved end residues are part of each CDR3. Each record gives: CDR3 DNA, CDR3 protein, V gene, D gene, clone size, J gene. D genes are given only for firm matches. The size of a clone is reported for some rows only, either as once, few or many, or as a class for expanded clones.

CDR3 DNA: TGTGCCACCAGCAGAGGATTAGGGACAGGGAACACTGAAGCTTTCTTT
CDR3 protein: CATSRGLGTGNTEAFF
V gene: TRBV15
D gene: TRBD1
clone size: .
J gene: TRBJ1-1

CDR3 DNA: TGTGCCAGCAGCCAAGATCTAGAGAGCGGGCAGTACTTC
CDR3 protein: CASSQDLESGQYF
V gene: TRBV3-1/TRBV3-2
D gene: .
clone size: .
J gene: TRBJ2-7

CDR3 DNA: TGTGCCAGCACCAACGGAGGGCACGCCGGGCAGCAGTACTTC
CDR3 protein: CASTNGGHAGQQYF
V gene: TRBV6-5
D gene: .
clone size: .
J gene: TRBJ2-7

CDR3 DNA: TGTGCCAGCAGGAGACAGGAGACAAACACTGAAGCTTTCTTT
CDR3 protein: CASRRQETNTEAFF
V gene: TRBV2
D gene: .
clone size: .
J gene: TRBJ1-1

CDR3 DNA: TGCGCCAGCAGCGCCAGGGGCCGGGAGACCCAGTACTTC
CDR3 protein: CASSARGRETQYF
V gene: TRBV5-1
D gene: .
clone size: .
J gene: TRBJ2-5

CDR3 DNA: TGTGCCAGCAGCCCCCAGGGGGGCCTAGCCAATGAGCAGTTCTTC
CDR3 protein: CASSPQGGLANEQFF
V gene: TRBV7-2
D gene: .
clone size: .
J gene: TRBJ2-1

CDR3 DNA: TGTGCCAGCAGCAAAGCAGACTGCTCGAGCACAGATACGCAGTATTTT
CDR3 protein: CASSKADCSSTDTQYF
V gene: TRBV21-1
D gene: .
clone size: .
J gene: TRBJ2-3

CDR3 DNA: TGCGCCAGCAGCTCGGACAGAGCCGATAATTCACCCCTCCACTTT
CDR3 protein: CASSSDRADNSPLHF
V gene: TRBV5-1
D gene: .
clone size: .
J gene: TRBJ1-6

CDR3 DNA: TGTGCCAGCAGCTCCCCTAGCGGGAGGGAATACGAGCAGTACTTC
CDR3 protein: CASSSPSGREYEQYF
V gene: TRBV5-6
D gene: TRBD2
clone size: .
J gene: TRBJ2-7

CDR3 DNA: TGTGCCAGCAGGGCCGTTAGCGGGGGGCCCCAGTACTTC
CDR3 protein: CASRAVSGGPQYF
V gene: TRBV2
D gene: TRBD2
clone size: .
J gene: TRBJ2-5

CDR3 DNA: TGTGCCAGCAGCCAAGATTGGCAGGGGCGCCACTATGGCTACACCTTC
CDR3 protein: CASSQDWQGRHYGYTF
V gene: TRBV3-1/TRBV3-2
D gene: .
clone size: .
J gene: TRBJ1-2

CDR3 DNA: TGTGCCAGCAGCTTTAGCTCCAGGGTAGATACGCAGTATTTT
CDR3 protein: CASSFSSRVDTQYF
V gene: TRBV7-2
D gene: .
clone size: .
J gene: TRBJ2-3

CDR3 DNA: TGTGCCACCAGTGACCCGGGACTAGCGGGAGACTGGCAAAGAGAGACCCAGTACTTC
CDR3 protein: CATSDPGLAGDWQRETQYF
V gene: TRBV24-1
D gene: TRBD2
clone size: once
J gene: TRBJ2-5

CDR3 DNA: TGTGCCACCGCCTTGGAGGGGAACTATGGCTACACCTTC
CDR3 protein: CATALEGNYGYTF
V gene: TRBV19
D gene: .
clone size: .
J gene: TRBJ1-2

CDR3 DNA: TGTGCTAGTGGTTTGGTACCCCACATGAACACTGAAGCTTTCTTT
CDR3 protein: CASGLVPHMNTEAFF
V gene: TRBV12-5
D gene: .
clone size: .
J gene: TRBJ1-1

CDR3 DNA: TGTGCCAGCAGCTCCGGGACAGGCTTTGGTTCTGGCTACACCTTC
CDR3 protein: CASSSGTGFGSGYTF
V gene: TRBV6-5
D gene: TRBD1
clone size: .
J gene: TRBJ1-2

CDR3 DNA: TGTGCCTGGAGTGTACTACGGACTTTATCCTACGAGCAGTACTTC
CDR3 protein: CAWSVLRTLSYEQYF
V gene: TRBV30
D gene: .
clone size: .
J gene: TRBJ2-7